This T cell receptor (beta chain) was captured by sequencing in a study of T cells in Graves' hyperthyroidism and ophthalmopathy. Study results and limitations: Blood also showed most of the thyroid clonotypes that were expanded above 0.001.

On this clonotype: What it recognizes is unknown.

Amplification of TCR beta CDR3 regions was performed using RNA transcripts as template. TCR CDR3 regions were first amplified by RT-PCR with HTBI primers. TCRdb itself ran the multiplex PCR reads through MiXCR, one entry per CDR3 protein. The table shows around 250,000 distinct CDR3 sequences, with approximately 15% occurring only once. The CDR3 runs to 16 residues. Trimming shortened V by 7 bases and J by 7 bases, and 26 bases separated the two germline ends. Germline CDR1 and CDR2: MNHEY and SVGAGI. The sample consisted of blood. The V and J genes are TRBV6-5 and TRBJ2-7; a weak D match, TRBD2 (6 bases). The clonotype comes from a woman between 35 and 50 years old with Graves' hyperthyroidism that later progressed to Graves' ophthalmopathy. Written as DNA, the CDR3 is TGTGCCAGCAACTCTGGTGGGGGACTTCTCCTGAGGGAGCAGTACTTC. Translating it yields CASNSGGGLLLREQYF.